The 14 T cell receptor beta chains presented below share a single source sample, sequenced in a study of regulatory T cells in long-lasting Graves disease. Time point defined: persistent/refractory GD, antithyroid drugs over 5 years with positive TRAb. Following extraction of RNA from PBMCs, that RNA was used to make the TCR library. Relying on iRepertoire HTBI primers and Arm-PCR of CDR3 regions, the team built TCR beta libraries. TCRdb fed the multiplex PCR reads into MiXCR, producing one record per CDR3 protein. The sample records about 660,000 distinct CDR3 sequences, around 32% being singletons. The specimen was peripheral blood mononuclear cells (PBMCs), collected when the disease was refractory, from a patient treated with antithyroid drugs. All receptors derive from a female donor with Graves disease.

In its sample, this clonotype was seen a few times. V and J are TRBV28 and TRBJ2-2, with TRBD2 matching over 7 bases. The V gene end was trimmed by 4 bases and the J gene end by 0 bases; junction bases not matched to a gene: 14. CDR3 length: 19 amino acids. Per germline, CDR1 MDHEN and CDR2 SYDVKM. The CDR3 region has the DNA TGTGCCAGCAGTTCGACCCCTCTGGGGAGGGCCGCGAACACCGGGGAGCTGTTTTTT. It translates to CASSSTPLGRAANTGELFF.

This clonotype occurred many times. The V call is TRBV6-1, the J call TRBJ2-5, with D uncertain. The CDR3 loop spans 12 amino acids. Germline CDR1 reads MNHNS; CDR2 reads SASEGT. V shed 6 bases and J shed 4 bases, with 9 bases lying between them. The CDR3 DNA follows: TGTGCCAGCAGGGCCCCAGGAGAGACCCAGTACTTC. Translation: CASRAPGETQYF.

The chain employs TRBV28 and TRBJ2-7, with a tentative D call TRBD1 (6 bases). V gave up 5 bases and J gave up 4 bases, with 15 bases separating them. This CDR3 region has 14 residues. CDR1 is MDHEN and CDR2 is SYDVKM in the germline V gene. The CDR3 DNA reads TGTGCCAGCAGTGAATACAACAGGGTTTACGAGCAGTACTTC. It specifies CASSEYNRVYEQYF.

This clonotype was counted between two and nine times. The chain recombines TRBV6-1 with TRBJ2-7, with 8 bases lining up with TRBD2. The CDR3 length is 13 residues. The V gene end was trimmed by 2 bases and the J gene end by 3 bases; junction bases not matched to a gene: 0. CDR1 and CDR2 from the germline V gene are MNHNS and SASEGT. The CDR3 DNA sequence: TGTGCCAGCAGTGAACTAGCGGGCTACGAGCAGTACTTC. Translated: CASSELAGYEQYF.

About this clonotype: One end of the junction varies from germline; a read error may be responsible. The V call is TRBV13, the J call TRBJ2-7; D gene uncertain. Looked up from germline, CDR1 is PRHDT and CDR2 is FYEKMQ (reference sequence). This CDR3 region has 14 residues. The CDR3 is CASSVGPESYEQYF. The CDR3 bases are TGTGCCAGCAGCGTAGGCCCAGAAAGCTACGAGCAGTACTTC.

The chain carries TRBV2 and TRBJ2-5; D perhaps matches TRBD2 (6 bases). There are 14 residues in the CDR3. CDR1 is SNHLY and CDR2 is FYNNEI in the germline V gene. The V and J ends lost 7 bases and 3 bases respectively, with 15 bases between them. The CDR3 region is CASTEGLTKETQYF. The CDR3 region has the DNA TGTGCCAGCACCGAGGGACTTACTAAAGAGACCCAGTACTTC.

The rearrangement uses TRBV6-5 and TRBJ1-6; D is perhaps TRBD1 (6 bases). CDR1 and CDR2 from the germline V gene are MNHEY and SVGAGI. The CDR3 totals 15 residues. V was shortened by 7 bases and J by 8 bases, with 18 bases between the two germline ends. The CDR3 DNA sequence: TGTGCCAGCACCGCGGGGGGGACATCTTATTCACCCCTCCACTTT. It codes for CASTAGGTSYSPLHF.

Concerning this clonotype itself: It may be a read error: a sequence one base away is much more abundant. The V and J genes are TRBV11-2 and TRBJ1-2, with 7 bases matching TRBD1. Germline V lookup: CDR1 SGHAT, CDR2 FQNNGV. The CDR3 is made up of 13 amino acids. In DNA, the CDR3 is TGTGTCAGCAGCCATGGGACAGACTATGGCTACACCTTC. It is translated as CVSSHGTDYGYTF.

The chain links TRBV11-2 to TRBJ2-7; D might be TRBD2 (6 bases). Trimming took off 4 bases at V and 6 bases at J, with 13 bases between the two ends. The CDR3 has 13 residues. Germline V gene sequence: CDR1 SGHAT, CDR2 FQNNGV. The CDR3 DNA follows: TGTGCCAGCAGCTGGACTAACCCGGGCGAGCAGTACTTC. The encoded protein is CASSWTNPGEQYF.

The sample holds a few counts of this clonotype. The rearrangement uses TRBV2 and TRBJ2-1, with 7 bases lining up with TRBD2. Per germline, CDR1 SNHLY and CDR2 FYNNEI. The CDR3 is 14 residues long. Losses at the gene ends were 5 bases for V and 11 bases for J; bases not matched to a gene: 12. The CDR3: CASSPGGGPSKQFF. CDR3 in DNA: TGTGCCAGCAGTCCGGGGGGTGGACCATCCAAGCAGTTCTTC.

The table lists this clonotype with a few counts. V usage is TRBV7-9 and J usage is TRBJ1-1, with 7 positions matching TRBD1. V was pared by 3 bases and J by 4 bases, with 11 bases of the junction left unmatched. CDR3 size: 16 residues. Germline values: CDR1 SEHNR, CDR2 FQNEAQ (reference sequence). The CDR3 DNA reads as TGTGCCAGCAGCTTCCCGGCAGGGGGTTTGTTCACTGAAGCTTTCTTT. Translation: CASSFPAGGLFTEAFF.

This rearrangement joins TRBV3-1 to TRBJ1-2; no firm D call. V gave up 4 bases and J gave up 0 bases, with 21 bases separating them. Per the germline V gene, CDR1 is LGHDT and CDR2 is YNNKEL (reference sequence). The CDR3 contains 18 residues. The chain's CDR3 is CASSLHKPGPVANYGYTF. Written as DNA, the CDR3 is TGTGCCAGCAGCCTACACAAACCAGGACCGGTAGCTAACTATGGCTACACCTTC.

V and J are TRBV7-8 and TRBJ1-2; tentative D call: TRBD1 (6 bases). CDR1 is SGHVS, CDR2 FQNEAQ, per germline. V was pared by 0 bases and J by 8 bases, with 19 bases between. The CDR3 totals 16 residues. This CDR3 is CASSLAGGASSWGYTF. CDR3 DNA: TGTGCCAGCAGCTTAGCGGGGGGGGCCTCCTCCTGGGGCTACACCTTC.

The rearrangement uses TRBV29-1 and TRBJ2-7, with no clear D. CDR1 SQVTM and CDR2 ANQGSEA come from the germline V gene. Trimming stripped 4 bases from V and 4 bases from J, with 8 bases between. The CDR3 is 11 amino acids. The CDR3 sequence is CSVGWAYEQYF. As DNA, the CDR3 is TGCAGCGTTGGTTGGGCTTACGAGCAGTACTTC.